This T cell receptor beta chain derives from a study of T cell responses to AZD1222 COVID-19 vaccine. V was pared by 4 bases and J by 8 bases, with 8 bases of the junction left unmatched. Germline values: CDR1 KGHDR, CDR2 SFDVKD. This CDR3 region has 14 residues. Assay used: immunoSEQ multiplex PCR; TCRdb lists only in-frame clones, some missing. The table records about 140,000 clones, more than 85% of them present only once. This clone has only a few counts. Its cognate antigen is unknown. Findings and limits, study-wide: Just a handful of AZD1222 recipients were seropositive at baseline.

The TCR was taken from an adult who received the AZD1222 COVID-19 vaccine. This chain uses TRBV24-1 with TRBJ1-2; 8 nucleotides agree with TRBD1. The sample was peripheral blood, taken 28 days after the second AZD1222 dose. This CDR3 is CATSDQDRGGGYTF. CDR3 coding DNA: TGTGCCACCAGTGACCAAGACAGGGGAGGCGGCTACACCTTC.